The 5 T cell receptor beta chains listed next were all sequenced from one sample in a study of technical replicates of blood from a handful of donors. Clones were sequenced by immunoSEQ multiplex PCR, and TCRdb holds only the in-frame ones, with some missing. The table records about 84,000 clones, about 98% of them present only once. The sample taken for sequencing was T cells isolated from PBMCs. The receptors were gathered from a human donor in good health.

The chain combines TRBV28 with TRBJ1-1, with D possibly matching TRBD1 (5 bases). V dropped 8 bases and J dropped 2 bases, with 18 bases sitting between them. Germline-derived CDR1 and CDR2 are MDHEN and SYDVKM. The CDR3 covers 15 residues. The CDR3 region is CASPPSGGFNTEAFF. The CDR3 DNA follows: TGTGCCAGCCCTCCTTCCGGGGGATTTAACACTGAAGCTTTCTTT.

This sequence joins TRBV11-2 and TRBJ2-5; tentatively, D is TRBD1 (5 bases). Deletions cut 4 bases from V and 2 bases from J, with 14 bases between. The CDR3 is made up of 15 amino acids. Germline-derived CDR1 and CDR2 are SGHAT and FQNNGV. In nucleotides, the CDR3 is TGTGCCAGCAGCTCCATGACAGCCTTACAAGAGACCCAGTACTTC. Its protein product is CASSSMTALQETQYF.

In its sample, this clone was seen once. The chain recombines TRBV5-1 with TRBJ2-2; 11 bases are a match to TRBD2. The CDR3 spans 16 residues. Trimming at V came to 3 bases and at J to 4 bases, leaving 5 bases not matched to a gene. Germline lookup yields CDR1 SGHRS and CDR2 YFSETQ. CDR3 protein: CASSSLAGVSTGELFF. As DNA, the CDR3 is TGCGCCAGCAGCTCACTAGCGGGGGTTTCCACCGGGGAGCTGTTTTTT.

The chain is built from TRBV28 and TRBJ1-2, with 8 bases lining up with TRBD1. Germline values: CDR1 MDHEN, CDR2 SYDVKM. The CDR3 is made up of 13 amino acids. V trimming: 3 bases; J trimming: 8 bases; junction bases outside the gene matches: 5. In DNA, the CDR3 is TGTGCCAGCAGTTTTATCAGGGGGCAGGGCTACACCTTC. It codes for CASSFIRGQGYTF.

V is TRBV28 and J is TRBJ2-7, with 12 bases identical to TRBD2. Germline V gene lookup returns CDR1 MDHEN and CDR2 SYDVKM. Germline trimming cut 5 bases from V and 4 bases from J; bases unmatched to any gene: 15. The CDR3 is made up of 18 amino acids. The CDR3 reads CASSGGLAGAGTRYEQYF. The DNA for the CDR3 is TGTGCCAGCAGTGGGGGACTAGCGGGCGCCGGGACCAGGTACGAGCAGTACTTC. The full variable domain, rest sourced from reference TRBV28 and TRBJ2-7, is DVKVTQSSRYLVKRTGEKVFLECVQDMDHENMFWYRQDPGLGLRLIYFSYDVKMKEKGDIPEGYSVSREKKERFSLILESASTNQTSMYLCASSGGLAGAGTRYEQYFGPGTRLTVT.